The source of this T cell receptor beta chain is a study of blood T cell repertoires in COVID-19. The V and J ends lost 8 bases and 3 bases, in that order; junction bases with no gene match: 19. CDR3 length equals 17 residues. The V gene's germline CDR1 is MDHEN and CDR2 SYDVKM. Living in about 25 US areas, the participants were between roughly 18 and 90 years of age. Source study methods: How many nucleated cells were present was estimated from reference gene primer amplification. The data were produced by immunoSEQ multiplex PCR, yet TCRdb's version contains in-frame clones alone and is incomplete. V and J calls and clone size are as listed in that table; D and trimming were resolved from the DNA. Here the sample spans a few hundred thousand clones, 88% being singletons.

Sequencing was performed on PBMCs or T cells enriched from blood (not recorded which). The source is a woman aged 40-49 years with acute COVID-19. The chain carries TRBV28 and TRBJ2-7; 7 nucleotides match TRBD1. The CDR3, as DNA: TGTGCCAGCGGGAACCCGGGACAGCTGCCTAACGACTACGAGCAGTACGTC. It is translated as CASGNPGQLPNDYEQYV.